This paragraph reports one T cell receptor (beta chain). What it recognizes is unknown. This entry belongs to a study of shared clonotypes between healthy human individuals. Study as a whole: A couple of female and a few male donors aged 18 to 49 were enrolled. Study-level points and caveats: The expectation was that sequencing depth would affect clonotype sharing among donors. Rarefaction analysis demonstrated incomplete sorted-subset sequencing notwithstanding large depth. Compared with clonotypes that all four donors shared, non-shared clonotypes had lower generation probabilities.

The CDR3 sequence is 15 residues long. Germline values: CDR1 SGHDN, CDR2 FVKESK. V shed 0 bases and J 3 bases; nucleotides not matched to a gene: 3. Libraries were prepared by immunoSEQ multiplex PCR; TCRdb keeps only in-frame clonotypes and omits some of them. The table lists under 2.5 million clones, around 93% of them singletons. The sequence came from a young man in good health. Some clones in this sample may be carry-over from other donors' samples. The V gene is TRBV14, the J gene TRBJ2-3; TRBD2 matches 7 bases. Sequencing used naive CD4+ T cells from PBMCs. Subset reported: CD45RA+ positively selected. The CDR3 DNA reads as TGTGCCAGCAGCCAAGATGTGGGGGGGACAGATACGCAGTATTTT. This sequence encodes CASSQDVGGTDTQYF.